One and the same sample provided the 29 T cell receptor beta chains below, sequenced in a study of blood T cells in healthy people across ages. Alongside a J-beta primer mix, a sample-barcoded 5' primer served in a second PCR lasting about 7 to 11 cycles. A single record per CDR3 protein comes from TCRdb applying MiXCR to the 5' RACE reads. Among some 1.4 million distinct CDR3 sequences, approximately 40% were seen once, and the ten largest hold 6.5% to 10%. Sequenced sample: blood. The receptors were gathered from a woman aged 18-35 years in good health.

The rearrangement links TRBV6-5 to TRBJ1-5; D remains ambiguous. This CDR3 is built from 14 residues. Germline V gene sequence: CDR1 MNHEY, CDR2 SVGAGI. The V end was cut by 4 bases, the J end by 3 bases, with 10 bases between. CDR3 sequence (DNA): TGTGCCAGCAGTTCGGGGATTGTCAATCAGCCCCAGCATTTT. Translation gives CASSSGIVNQPQHF.

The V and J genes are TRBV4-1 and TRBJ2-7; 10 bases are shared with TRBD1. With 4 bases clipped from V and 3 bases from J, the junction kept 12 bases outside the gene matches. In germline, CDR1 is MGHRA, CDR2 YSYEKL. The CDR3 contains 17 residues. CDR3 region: CASSPWGTGENNYEQYF. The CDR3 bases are TGCGCCAGCAGCCCTTGGGGGACAGGGGAAAATAACTACGAGCAGTACTTC.

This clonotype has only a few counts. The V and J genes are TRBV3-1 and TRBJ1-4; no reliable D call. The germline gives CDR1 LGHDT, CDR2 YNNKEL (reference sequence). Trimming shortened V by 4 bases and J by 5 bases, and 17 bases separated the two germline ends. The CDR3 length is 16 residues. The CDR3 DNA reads TGTGCCAGCAGCCCTGCCGGGAAGGGTAGCAATGAAAAACTGTTTTTT. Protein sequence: CASSPAGKGSNEKLFF.

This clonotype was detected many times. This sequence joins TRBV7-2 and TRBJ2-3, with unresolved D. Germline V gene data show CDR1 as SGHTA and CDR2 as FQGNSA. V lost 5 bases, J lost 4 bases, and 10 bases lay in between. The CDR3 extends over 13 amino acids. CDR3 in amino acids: CASSVQRSDTQYF. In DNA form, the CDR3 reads TGTGCCAGCAGCGTTCAGAGGTCAGATACGCAGTATTTT. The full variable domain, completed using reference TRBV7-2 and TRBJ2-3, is GAGVSQSPSNKVTEKGKDVELRCDPISGHTALYWYRQSLGQGLEFLIYFQGNSAPDKSGLPSDRFSAERTGGSVSTLTIQRTQQEDSAVYLCASSVQRSDTQYFGPGTRLTVL.

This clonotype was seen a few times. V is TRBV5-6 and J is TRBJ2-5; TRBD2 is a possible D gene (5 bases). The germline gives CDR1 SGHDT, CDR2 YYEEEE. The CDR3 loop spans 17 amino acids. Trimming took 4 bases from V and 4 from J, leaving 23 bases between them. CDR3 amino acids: CASSPLASWAEGETQYF. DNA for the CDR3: TGTGCCAGCAGCCCCCTGGCCTCGTGGGCAGAGGGAGAGACCCAGTACTTC.

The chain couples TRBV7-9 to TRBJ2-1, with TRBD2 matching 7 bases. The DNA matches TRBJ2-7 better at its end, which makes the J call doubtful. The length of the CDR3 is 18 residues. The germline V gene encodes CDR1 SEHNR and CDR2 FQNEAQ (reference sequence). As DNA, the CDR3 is TGTGCCAGCAGCGCCGCCGGACTAGGCCGAGAGTCCTACAATGAGCAGTACTTC. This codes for CASSAAGLGRESYNEQYF.

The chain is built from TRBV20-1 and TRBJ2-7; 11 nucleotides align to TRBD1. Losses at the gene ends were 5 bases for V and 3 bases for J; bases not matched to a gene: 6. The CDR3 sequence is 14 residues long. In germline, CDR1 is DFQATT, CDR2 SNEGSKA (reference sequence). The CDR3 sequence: CSAPGTGGGYEQYF. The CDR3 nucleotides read TGCAGTGCTCCCGGGACAGGGGGAGGCTACGAGCAGTACTTC.

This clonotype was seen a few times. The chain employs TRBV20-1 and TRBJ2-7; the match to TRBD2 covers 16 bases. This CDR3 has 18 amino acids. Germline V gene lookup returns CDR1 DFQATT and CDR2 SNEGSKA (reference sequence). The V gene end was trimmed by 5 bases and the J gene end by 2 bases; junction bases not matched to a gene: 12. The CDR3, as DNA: TGCAGTGCTGTCATTCCGGGACTAGCGGGAGGGCCAGCCTACGAGCAGTACTTC. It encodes CSAVIPGLAGGPAYEQYF.

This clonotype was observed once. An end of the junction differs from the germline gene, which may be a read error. The CDR3 reads CSARDSGPKTTDTRYF. The CDR3 DNA reads as TGCAGTGCTAGGGACTCAGGTCCCAAGACCACAGATACGCGGTATTTT. The rearrangement uses TRBV20-1 and TRBJ2-3, with D perhaps matching TRBD2 (5 bases). CDR1 and CDR2 (germline): DFQATT, SNEGSKA (reference sequence). The length of the CDR3 is 16 residues.

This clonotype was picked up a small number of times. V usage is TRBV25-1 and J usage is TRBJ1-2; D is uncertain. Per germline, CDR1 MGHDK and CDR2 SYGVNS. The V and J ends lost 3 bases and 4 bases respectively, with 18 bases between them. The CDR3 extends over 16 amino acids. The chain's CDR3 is CASSDYGVGYPYGYTF. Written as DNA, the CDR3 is TGTGCCAGCAGTGATTACGGGGTCGGGTACCCCTATGGCTACACCTTC.

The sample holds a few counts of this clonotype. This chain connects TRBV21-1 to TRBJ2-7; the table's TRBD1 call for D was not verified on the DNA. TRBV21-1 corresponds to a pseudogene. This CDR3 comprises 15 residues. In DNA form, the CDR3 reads TGTGCCAGCAGCAAAGGGACAGGGGACTCCTACGAGCAGTACTTC. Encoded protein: CASSKGTGDSYEQYF.

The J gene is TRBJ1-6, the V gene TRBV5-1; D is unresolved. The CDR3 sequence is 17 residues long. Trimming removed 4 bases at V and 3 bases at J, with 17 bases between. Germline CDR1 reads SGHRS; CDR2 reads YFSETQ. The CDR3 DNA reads TGCGCCAGCAGCCCGACCAAGGCCAGCGACTATAATTCACCCCTCCACTTT. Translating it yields CASSPTKASDYNSPLHF. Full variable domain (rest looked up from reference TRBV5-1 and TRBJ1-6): KAGVTQTPRYLIKTRGQQVTLSCSPISGHRSVSWYQQTPGQGLQFLFEYFSETQRNKGNFPGRFSGRQFSNSRSEMNVSTLELGDSALYLCASSPTKASDYNSPLHFGNGTRLTVT.

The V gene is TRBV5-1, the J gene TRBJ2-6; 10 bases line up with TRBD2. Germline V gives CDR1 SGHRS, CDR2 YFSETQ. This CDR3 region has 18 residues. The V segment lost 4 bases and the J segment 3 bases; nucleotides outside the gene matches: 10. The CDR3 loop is CASSPFGLAGVGANVLTF. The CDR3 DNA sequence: TGCGCCAGCAGCCCGTTTGGGCTAGCGGGAGTTGGGGCCAACGTCCTGACTTTC.

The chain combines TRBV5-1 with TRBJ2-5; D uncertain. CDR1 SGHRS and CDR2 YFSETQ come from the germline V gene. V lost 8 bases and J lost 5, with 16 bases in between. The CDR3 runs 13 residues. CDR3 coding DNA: TGCGCCAGTACCAGCGCGACCTGGGAGACCCAGTACTTC. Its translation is CASTSATWETQYF.

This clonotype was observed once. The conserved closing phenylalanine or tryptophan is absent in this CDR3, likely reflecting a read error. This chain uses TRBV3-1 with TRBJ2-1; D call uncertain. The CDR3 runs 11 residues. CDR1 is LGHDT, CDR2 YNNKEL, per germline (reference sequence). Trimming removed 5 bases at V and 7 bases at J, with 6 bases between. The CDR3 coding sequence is TGTGCCAGCAGCTTCGTTAATGAGCAGTTCTTA. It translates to CASSFVNEQFL.

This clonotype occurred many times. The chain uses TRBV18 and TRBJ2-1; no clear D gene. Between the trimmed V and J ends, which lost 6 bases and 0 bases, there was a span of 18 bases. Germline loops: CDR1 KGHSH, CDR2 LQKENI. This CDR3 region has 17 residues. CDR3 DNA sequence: TGTGCCAGCTCCCAAGTGGTAACGGTTGGCTCCTACAATGAGCAGTTCTTC. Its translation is CASSQVVTVGSYNEQFF.

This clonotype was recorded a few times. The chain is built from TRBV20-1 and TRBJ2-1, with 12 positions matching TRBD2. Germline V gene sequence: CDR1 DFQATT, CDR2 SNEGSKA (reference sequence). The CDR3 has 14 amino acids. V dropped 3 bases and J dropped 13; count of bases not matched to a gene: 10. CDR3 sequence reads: CSARDASGREGQFF. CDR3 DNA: TGCAGTGCTAGGGATGCTAGCGGGAGGGAGGGTCAGTTCTTC.

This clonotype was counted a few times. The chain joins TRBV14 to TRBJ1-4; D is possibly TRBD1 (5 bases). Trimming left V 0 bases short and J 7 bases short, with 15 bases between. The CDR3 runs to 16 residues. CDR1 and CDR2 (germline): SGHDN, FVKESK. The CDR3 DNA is TGTGCCAGCAGCCAAGAAAGCGGGGCCGGATTTGAAAAACTGTTTTTT. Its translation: CASSQESGAGFEKLFF.

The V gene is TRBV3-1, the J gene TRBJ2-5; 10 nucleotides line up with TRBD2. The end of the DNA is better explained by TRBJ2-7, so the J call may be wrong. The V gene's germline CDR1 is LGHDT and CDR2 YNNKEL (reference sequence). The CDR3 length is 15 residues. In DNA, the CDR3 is TGTGCCAGCAGCCAAGAGCTAGCGGGGGCCCACGAGCAGTACTTC. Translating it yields CASSQELAGAHEQYF.

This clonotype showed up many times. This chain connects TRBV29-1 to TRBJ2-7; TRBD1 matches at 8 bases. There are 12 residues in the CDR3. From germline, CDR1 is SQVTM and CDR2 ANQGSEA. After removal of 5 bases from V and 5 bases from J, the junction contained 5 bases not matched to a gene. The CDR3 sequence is CSVQGALNEQYF. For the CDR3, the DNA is TGCAGCGTTCAGGGGGCATTGAACGAGCAGTACTTC.

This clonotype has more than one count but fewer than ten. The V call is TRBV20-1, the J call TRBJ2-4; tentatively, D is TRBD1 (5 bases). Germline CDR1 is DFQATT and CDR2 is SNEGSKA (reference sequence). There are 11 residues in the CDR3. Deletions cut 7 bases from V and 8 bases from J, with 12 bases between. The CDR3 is CSVGREDIQYF. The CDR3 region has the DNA TGCAGTGTAGGCAGGGAAGACATTCAGTACTTC.

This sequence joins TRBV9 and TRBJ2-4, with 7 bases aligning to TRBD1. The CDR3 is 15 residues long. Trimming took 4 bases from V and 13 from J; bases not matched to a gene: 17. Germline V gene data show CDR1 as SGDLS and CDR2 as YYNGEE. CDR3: CASSTETGSLGEQYF. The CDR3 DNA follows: TGTGCCAGCAGCACCGAGACAGGGTCCCTGGGGGAGCAGTACTTC.

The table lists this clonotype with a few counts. CDR3: CSARDRGPSGTDYGYTF. CDR3 DNA sequence: TGCAGTGCTAGAGATCGAGGTCCGTCCGGGACAGATTATGGCTACACCTTC. The chain uses TRBV20-1 and TRBJ1-2, with 7 bases aligning to TRBD1. Germline lookup yields CDR1 DFQATT and CDR2 SNEGSKA (reference sequence). V dropped 0 bases and J dropped 5; count of bases not matched to a gene: 15. CDR3 length: 17 amino acids.

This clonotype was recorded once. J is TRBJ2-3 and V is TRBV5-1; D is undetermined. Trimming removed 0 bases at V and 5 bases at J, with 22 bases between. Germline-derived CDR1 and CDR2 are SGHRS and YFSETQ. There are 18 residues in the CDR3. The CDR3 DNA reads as TGCGCCAGCAGCTTGGCCCCCATGGGCAGGTCCGTAGGAGATACGCAGTATTTT. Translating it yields CASSLAPMGRSVGDTQYF.

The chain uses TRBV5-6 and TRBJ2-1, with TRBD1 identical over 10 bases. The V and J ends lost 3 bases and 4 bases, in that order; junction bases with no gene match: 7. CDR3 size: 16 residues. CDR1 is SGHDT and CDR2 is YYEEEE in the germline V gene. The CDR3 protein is CASSWGDRGPYNEQFF. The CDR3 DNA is TGTGCCAGCAGCTGGGGGGACAGGGGACCGTACAATGAGCAGTTCTTC.

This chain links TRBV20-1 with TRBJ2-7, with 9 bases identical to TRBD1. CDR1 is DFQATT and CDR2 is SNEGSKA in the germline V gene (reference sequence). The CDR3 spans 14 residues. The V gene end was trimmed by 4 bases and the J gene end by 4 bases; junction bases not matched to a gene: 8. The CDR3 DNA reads TGCAGTGCTAACCCGCGACAGGGGGTATACGAGCAGTACTTC. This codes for CSANPRQGVYEQYF.

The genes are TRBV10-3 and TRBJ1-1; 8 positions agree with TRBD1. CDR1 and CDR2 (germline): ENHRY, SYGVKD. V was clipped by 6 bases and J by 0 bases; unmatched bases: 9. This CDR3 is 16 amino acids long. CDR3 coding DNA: TGTGCCATCAGGAACCCGGGACAGGCGTTGAACACTGAAGCTTTCTTT. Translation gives CAIRNPGQALNTEAFF.

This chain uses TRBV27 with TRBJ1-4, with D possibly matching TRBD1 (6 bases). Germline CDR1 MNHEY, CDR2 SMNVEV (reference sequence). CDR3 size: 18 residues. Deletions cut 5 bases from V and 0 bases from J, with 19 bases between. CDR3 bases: TGTGCCAGCAGTCCCCGAAGCAGGGGCAAAGCAACTAATGAAAAACTGTTTTTT. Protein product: CASSPRSRGKATNEKLFF.

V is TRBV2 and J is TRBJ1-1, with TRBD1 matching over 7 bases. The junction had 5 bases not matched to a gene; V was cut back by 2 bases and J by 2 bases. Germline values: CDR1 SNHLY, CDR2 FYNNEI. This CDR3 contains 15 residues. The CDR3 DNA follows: TGTGCCAGCAGTGAAATCGGGACAGTAAACACTGAAGCTTTCTTT. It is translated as CASSEIGTVNTEAFF. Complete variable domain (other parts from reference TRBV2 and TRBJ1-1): EPEVTQTPSHQVTQMGQEVILRCVPISNHLYFYWYRQILGQKVEFLVSFYNNEISEKSEIFDDQFSVERPDGSNFTLKIRSTKLEDSAMYFCASSEIGTVNTEAFFGQGTRLTVV.